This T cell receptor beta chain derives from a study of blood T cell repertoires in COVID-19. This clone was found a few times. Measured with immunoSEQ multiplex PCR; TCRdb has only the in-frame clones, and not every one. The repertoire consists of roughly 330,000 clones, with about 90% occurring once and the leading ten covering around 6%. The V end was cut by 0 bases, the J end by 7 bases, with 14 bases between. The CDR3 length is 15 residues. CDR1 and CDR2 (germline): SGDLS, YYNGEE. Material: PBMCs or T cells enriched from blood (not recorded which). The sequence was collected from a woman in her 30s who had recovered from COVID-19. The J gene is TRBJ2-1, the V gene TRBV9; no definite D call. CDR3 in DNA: TGTGCCAGCAGCGTAGCGGCCCAGCGTGGAAATGAGCAGTTCTTC. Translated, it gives CASSVAAQRGNEQFF.